This note documents a single T cell receptor beta chain sequence. This entry comes from a study of blood T cell repertoires in COVID-19. The CDR3 extends over 12 amino acids. Germline V CDR1 and CDR2: SQVTM, ANQGSEA. After removal of 5 bases from V and 3 bases from J, the junction contained 3 bases not matched to a gene. Libraries were prepared by immunoSEQ multiplex PCR; TCRdb keeps only in-frame clonotypes and omits some of them. Of approximately 210,000 clones in the sample, roughly four fifths were seen once. The sequence derives from a woman aged 55-69 years who had recovered from COVID-19. The specimen was PBMCs or T cells enriched from blood (not recorded which). The chain carries TRBV29-1 and TRBJ2-7; 8 bases align to TRBD2. The CDR3 region is CSVYGRGYEQYF. CDR3 coding DNA: TGCAGCGTTTACGGGAGGGGCTACGAGCAGTACTTC.